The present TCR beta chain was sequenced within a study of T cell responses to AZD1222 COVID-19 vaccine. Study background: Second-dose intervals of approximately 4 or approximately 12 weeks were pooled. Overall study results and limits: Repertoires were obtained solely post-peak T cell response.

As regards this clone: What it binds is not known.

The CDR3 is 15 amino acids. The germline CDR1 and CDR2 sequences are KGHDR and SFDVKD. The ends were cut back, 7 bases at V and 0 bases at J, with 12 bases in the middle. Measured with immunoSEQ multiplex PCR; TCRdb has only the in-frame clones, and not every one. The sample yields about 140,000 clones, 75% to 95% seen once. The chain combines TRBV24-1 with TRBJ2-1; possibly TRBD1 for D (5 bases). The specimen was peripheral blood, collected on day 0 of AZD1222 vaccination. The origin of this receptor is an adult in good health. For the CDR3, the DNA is TGTGCCACCAGGGCCGACAGAAGCTCCTACAATGAGCAGTTCTTC. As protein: CATRADRSSYNEQFF.